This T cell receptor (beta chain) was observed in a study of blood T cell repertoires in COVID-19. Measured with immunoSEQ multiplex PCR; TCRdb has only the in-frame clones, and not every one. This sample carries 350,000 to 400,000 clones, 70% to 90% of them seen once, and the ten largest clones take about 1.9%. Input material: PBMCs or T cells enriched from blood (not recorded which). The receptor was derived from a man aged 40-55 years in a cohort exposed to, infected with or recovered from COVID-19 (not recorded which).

This CDR3 reads CAWTRDLYGYTF. The CDR3 nucleotides are TGTGCCTGGACGCGAGATCTCTATGGCTACACCTTC. The V gene is TRBV30, the J gene TRBJ1-2, with D unclear. Germline V CDR1 and CDR2: GTSNPN, SVGIG (reference sequence). V dropped 4 bases and J dropped 4 bases, with 10 bases sitting between them. The CDR3 runs 12 residues.